This T cell receptor beta chain was documented in a study of blood T cell repertoires in COVID-19. Overall study context: Sites in the United States, Italy and Spain provided acute and convalescent COVID-19 samples.

In the study's own analysis: For nucleated cells, counts were estimated from reference gene primer amplification. Produced via immunoSEQ multiplex PCR; TCRdb's table is partial and in-frame only. The DNA gave D and trimming, while V, J and clone size come from that table. The sample contains about 210,000 clones, about 90% of which appear only once. The CDR3 has 15 residues. V trimming: 7 bases; J trimming: 10 bases; junction bases outside the gene matches: 11. Germline values: CDR1 MDHEN, CDR2 SYDVKM. The chain uses TRBV28 and TRBJ1-6; TRBD1 aligns across 9 bases. The material sequenced was peripheral blood. The sequence derives from a man between 18 and 29 years old with active or convalescent COVID-19. The DNA of the CDR3 is TGTGCCAGCAATCCCCCCGGACAGGGGCAATCACCCCTCCACTTT. This translates into CASNPPGQGQSPLHF.